This record concerns one T cell receptor (beta chain) sequence. Its antigen is as yet unknown. The data were taken from a study of shared clonotypes between healthy human individuals. Findings and limits, study-wide: Non-shared clonotypes had lower generation probabilities than those shared by all four donors. Despite large depth, sorted-subset datasets appeared incompletely sequenced. Donor scarcity curtailed the genetic and exposure-history diversity represented herein.

TCRdb's table, derived via immunoSEQ multiplex PCR, lists solely in-frame clones and lacks some. The profile shows roughly 2,300,000 clones, about 90% of them singletons. The CDR3 covers 16 residues. The trim removed 4 bases at V and 5 bases at J, leaving 11 bases unmatched. Per germline, CDR1 MNHEY and CDR2 SMNVEV (reference sequence). CD4+ cell separation produced CD45RA+ naive and CD45RA-negative memory subsets. This TCR was recovered from a man aged 18 to 35 in good health. Some clones in this sample may be carry-over from other donors' samples. The sample was naive CD4+ T cells from PBMCs. Regarding subset: CD45RA+ positively selected. The chain uses TRBV27 and TRBJ1-1, with 9 bases that match TRBD1. CDR3 protein: CASSSFKQGAVTEAFF. CDR3 coding DNA: TGTGCCAGCAGTTCCTTTAAACAGGGGGCGGTGACTGAAGCTTTCTTT.